This T cell receptor beta chain was sequenced for a study of T cell repertoires in cytomegalovirus infection. Study findings and constraints: The ex vivo response was dominated by HLA-C-restricted CMV-specific TCR beta clonotypes.

Worth noting for this clonotype: As yet, its antigen is unknown.

V lost 0 bases and J 2 bases, leaving 17 bases between the germline ends. The CDR3 covers 17 residues. Germline V lookup: CDR1 MNHEY, CDR2 SVGEGT. In TCRdb, the reads were re-called with MiXCR into one record per CDR3 protein. The sample includes tens of thousands of distinct CDR3 sequences, around 28% of them seen just once. The V call is TRBV6-2 or TRBV6-3, the J call TRBJ2-7, with D unclear. The source material was CD8+ T cells from cultured PBMCs, sampled from culture after CMV antigen stimulation. The source is a human donor in good health (CMV status not recorded). Some clones in this sample may be carry-over from other donors' samples. CDR3 nucleotides: TGTGCCAGCAGTTACTCACTGGGCCACTCGCCCCCCTACGAGCAGTACTTC. Its protein product is CASSYSLGHSPPYEQYF.